This entry describes one T cell receptor (beta chain). The antigen remains undetermined. The germline CDR1 and CDR2 sequences are SGDLS and YYNGEE. The CDR3 extends over 13 amino acids. Trimming stripped 0 bases from V and 8 bases from J, with 11 bases between. Clones were sequenced by immunoSEQ multiplex PCR, and TCRdb holds only the in-frame ones, with some missing. This table has approximately 120,000 clones, around 83% appearing once. This sample is part of a study of T cell responses to AZD1222 COVID-19 vaccine. Study-wide results and limits: A rise in Spike-specific TCR breadth and depth followed two AZD1222 doses. Sampled repertoires all dated from after the peak T cell response. Researchers report vaccine-associated CD4 TCRs spanning spike, with dominance at 160-218 and 743-854.

The receptor comes from an adult who received the AZD1222 COVID-19 vaccine. Material: peripheral blood, obtained 28 days after the second AZD1222 dose. V is TRBV9 and J is TRBJ1-2; D unclear. CDR3 region: CASSVVGLGGYTF. In nucleotides, the CDR3 is TGTGCCAGCAGCGTAGTGGGATTAGGGGGCTACACCTTC. The full variable domain, with the rest looked up from reference TRBV9 and TRBJ1-2, is DSGVTQTPKHLITATGQRVTLRCSPRSGDLSVYWYQQSLDQGLQFLIQYYNGEERAKGNILERFSAQQFPDLHSELNLSSLELGDSALYFCASSVVGLGGYTFGSGTRLTVV.